Listed here are 3 T cell receptor beta chains from one sample, sequenced in a study of T-cell reconstitution after alpha-beta-depleted transplantation in children (dated by TCRdb to between 2015 and 2016). Libraries were constructed by PCR. Reads for this sample came from an Illumina HiSeq 2500. TCR libraries were prepared with molecular barcoding, using unique molecular identifiers to normalize TCRbeta repertoire quantification. TCRdb cleaned the public reads at Q25 with fastp, built clones with MiXCR and kept in-frame beta chains. Under each unique CDR3 protein, matching rows form one entry showing the most common genes and DNA. The sample has about 230,000 distinct CDR3 sequences on record, around 9.7% of them singletons. The ten top clones hold approximately 5.4% of the sample. Sequenced here: PBMCs from the stem cell graft donor, sampled from the stem cell graft. The receptors here all came from a human donor who donated a stem cell graft to a child with SCID.

The table lists this clonotype with many counts. The CDR3 nucleotides are TGCGCCAGCAGCTTAGGACAGGGGGTGGGAAGTACGCAGTATTTT. This sequence encodes CASSLGQGVGSTQYF. The gene calls are TRBV5-1 and TRBJ2-3; TRBD1 aligns across 10 bases. There are 15 residues in the CDR3. The ends lost 2 bases at V and 8 bases at J; junction bases unmatched: 8. Germline-derived CDR1 and CDR2 are SGHRS and YFSETQ.

This clonotype showed up many times. The chain couples TRBV5-5 to TRBJ2-1, with D unresolved. The CDR3 spans 13 residues. Germline lookup yields CDR1 SGHKS and CDR2 YYEKEE (reference sequence). V lost 4 bases and J 6 bases, leaving 11 bases between the germline ends. In DNA form, the CDR3 reads TGTGCCAGCAGCATTGGCGAACTCAATGAGCAGTTCTTC. Its protein product is CASSIGELNEQFF. Based on the CDR3 plus reference TRBV5-5 and TRBJ2-1, the full variable domain is DAGVTQSPTHLIKTRGQQVTLRCSPISGHKSVSWYQQVLGQGPQFIFQYYEKEERGRGNFPDRFSARQFPNYSSELNVNALLLGDSALYLCASSIGELNEQFFGPGTRLTVL.

This clonotype occurred many times. The chain recombines TRBV7-2 with TRBJ2-7; 8 nucleotides line up with TRBD2. Germline V gene data show CDR1 as SGHTA and CDR2 as FQGNSA. The CDR3 loop spans 15 amino acids. V trimming: 4 bases; J trimming: 1 base; junction bases outside the gene matches: 6. Here the CDR3 reads CASSSGLAGSYEQYF. CDR3 coding DNA: TGTGCCAGCAGCTCCGGACTAGCTGGGTCCTACGAGCAGTACTTC.